The source of this T cell receptor beta chain is a study of human T cells and chemical hapten exposure. This clonotype appeared many times. In germline, CDR1 is SEHNR, CDR2 FQNEAQ (reference sequence). V was shortened by 5 bases and J by 3 bases, with 13 bases between the two germline ends. The CDR3 consists of 14 residues. Documented time point: patch test 3, about 24 weeks after DPC sensitization. Treatment defined: therapeutic diphenylcyclopropenone sensitization with weekly scalp DPC. TCRdb independently ran MiXCR on the RACE reads; one entry per CDR3 protein. Among about 190,000 distinct CDR3 sequences, approximately 24% were seen once, and the ten largest hold about 2.3%.

Specimen: whole blood, collected in connection with sensitization to the hapten diphenylcyclopropenone (DPC). This TCR was sampled from a woman in her thirties or forties with alopecia areata. Some clones in this sample may be carry-over from other donors' samples. The chain joins TRBV7-9 to TRBJ1-1; D is ambiguous. The chain's CDR3 is CASSTAQPHTEAFF. CDR3 bases: TGTGCCAGCAGCACGGCCCAGCCTCACACTGAAGCTTTCTTT.